Listed below are T cell receptor beta chains from one sample, sequenced in a study of graft-versus-host responses after intestinal transplantation. Their antigens are not known. Measured with immunoSEQ multiplex PCR; TCRdb has only the in-frame clones, and not every one. The repertoire holds 80,000 to 95,000 clones, with around 89% as singletons. Material: unstimulated CD4+ T cells sorted from spleen or lymph node cells, obtained before transplant. These receptors were collected from a human donor who was the organ donor for an intestinal transplant. Each CDR3 is given without its conserved first and last residue.

cdr3_aa | j_call | v_call | cdr3_length
ASSSDSFNQPQH | TRBJ1-5 | TRBV2 | 12
ASSPGTSGSYEQY | TRBJ2-7 | TRBV4-3 | 13
ASSSLGRGEQF | TRBJ2-1 | TRBV11-3 | 11
ASSSLLTYEQY | TRBJ2-7 | TRBV5-4 | 11
ASSTDRGLGGELF | TRBJ2-2 | TRBV6-1 | 13
ASAGTFGAYGYT | TRBJ1-2 | TRBV5-1 | 12
SVLKGVGAF | TRBJ1-1 | TRBV29-1 | 9
ASSRDKDTEAF | TRBJ1-1 | TRBV7-3 | 11
ASSLGLAESYEQY | TRBJ2-7 | TRBV7-8 | 13
ASSFSGQGGIETQY | TRBJ2-5 | TRBV11-2 | 14
ASRPYRSEKLF | TRBJ1-4 | TRBV19 | 11
ASSPDREEGYT | TRBJ1-2 | TRBV18 | 11
ASSPTRSYNEQF | TRBJ2-1 | TRBV18 | 12
ASSFSRVNTYEQY | TRBJ2-7 | TRBV28 | 13
ASSSGQVGKVYGYT | TRBJ1-2 | TRBV28 | 14
ASSRPGLATFTQY | TRBJ2-3 | TRBV11-2 | 13
ASSGGDINYGYT | TRBJ1-2 | TRBV28 | 12
ASSPNLASYEQY | TRBJ2-7 | TRBV7-2 | 12
ASSAFRVTTNEKLF | TRBJ1-4 | TRBV7-8 | 14
ASSLQGTDTQY | TRBJ2-3 | TRBV9 | 11
ASSLRGHSTDTQY | TRBJ2-3 | TRBV5-6 | 13
ASSESGGFVSPLH | TRBJ1-6 | TRBV6-1 | 13
ASSLKFGTATGELF | TRBJ2-2 | TRBV5-1 | 14
AWSVQWIDRSVSPLH | TRBJ1-6 | TRBV30 | 15
ASSSIDRAGGYT | TRBJ1-2 | TRBV5-1 | 12
ASSFRDRGDSGNTIY | TRBJ1-3 | TRBV11-3 | 15
ASSQEQGNIQY | TRBJ2-4 | TRBV4-1 | 11
SVAPHARGYNEQF | TRBJ2-1 | TRBV29-1 | 13
ASSLLGTRPRVTQY | TRBJ2-3 | TRBV7-9 | 14
ASSRPGLGGSEQF | TRBJ2-1 | TRBV5-4 | 13
ASRYRLEQY | TRBJ2-7 | TRBV28 | 9
ATSRPRTGNTEAF | TRBJ1-1 | TRBV15 | 13
ASSPLAGGFYEQY | TRBJ2-7 | TRBV19 | 13
ASSGGRRDQPQH | TRBJ1-5 | TRBV7-9 | 12
ASSPRRRGTEQY | TRBJ2-7 | TRBV7-2 | 12
ASSLTGGYYNEQF | TRBJ2-1 | TRBV11-3 | 13